This T cell receptor (beta chain) was sequenced during a study of PD-L1 blockade in urothelial cancer. Measured with immunoSEQ multiplex PCR; TCRdb has only the in-frame clones, and not every one. The sample has about 80,000 clones, around 90% seen once. The sequence was obtained from a woman in her seventies with urothelial cancer. Sample: PBMCs, taken around atezolizumab (anti-PD-L1) treatment.

CDR3 loop: CASSGRGGGYEQYF. The CDR3 DNA sequence: TGTGCCAGCAGTGGGAGGGGGGGAGGTTACGAGCAGTACTTC. This chain uses TRBV27 with TRBJ2-7; TRBD2 is a possible D gene (7 bases). V lost 5 bases and J lost 4, with 15 bases in between. This CDR3 is 14 amino acids long. Germline-derived CDR1 and CDR2 are MNHEY and SMNVEV (reference sequence).